Each of the 25 T cell receptor beta chains below was sequenced from the same sample in a study of OX40 agonist ivuxolimab in advanced cancers. Only in-frame clones appear in the TCRdb table, and some are missing; sequencing was by immunoSEQ multiplex PCR. The sample shows tens of thousands of clones, around 85% of them seen only once. Material: CD4+ or CD8+ T cells sorted from blood, obtained in a trial of the OX40 agonist ivuxolimab. The receptors originated from an adult with an advanced solid tumor such as melanoma, head and neck, liver or kidney cancer.

The gene calls are TRBV18 and TRBJ1-5; D is perhaps TRBD1 (5 bases). V was pared by 5 bases and J by 7 bases, with 18 bases between. Germline loops: CDR1 KGHSH, CDR2 LQKENI. The CDR3 has 15 residues. The CDR3, as DNA: TGTGCCAGCTCATTAGAGACAGCCCTCCACCAGCCCCAGCATTTT. Translation: CASSLETALHQPQHF.

The V and J genes are TRBV4-1 and TRBJ2-1; 15 bases match TRBD2. Germline assignment: CDR1 MGHRA and CDR2 YSYEKL. The CDR3 covers 17 residues. The V gene end was trimmed by 1 base and the J gene end by 6 bases; junction bases not matched to a gene: 4. The CDR3 DNA sequence: TGCGCCAGCAGCCAAGGGACTAGCGGGGGGGTGCGCAATGAGCAGTTCTTC. Amino acids: CASSQGTSGGVRNEQFF.

The CDR3 coding sequence is TGTGCCAGTAATACCAGGGGAGTGGAGACCCAGTACTTC. This gives the protein CASNTRGVETQYF. The V and J genes are TRBV19 and TRBJ2-5, with TRBD1 as a possible D gene (6 bases). Trimming left V 7 bases short and J 5 bases short, with 14 bases between. CDR3 length equals 13 residues. The germline CDR1 and CDR2 sequences are LNHDA and SQIVND (reference sequence).

The V and J genes are TRBV5-4 and TRBJ2-2; the match to TRBD1 covers 11 bases. CDR3 length equals 15 residues. V dropped 2 bases and J dropped 7; count of bases not matched to a gene: 4. Germline V gene sequence: CDR1 SGHNT, CDR2 YYREEE (reference sequence). CDR3 coding DNA: TGTGCCAGCAGCTTTGGACAGGGGGCGGACGGGGAGCTGTTTTTT. Amino acids: CASSFGQGADGELFF. Filled out from reference TRBV5-4 and TRBJ2-2, the complete variable domain reads ETGVTQSPTHLIKTRGQQVTLRCSSQSGHNTVSWYQQALGQGPQFIFQYYREEENGRGNFPPRFSGLQFPNYSSELNVNALELDDSALYLCASSFGQGADGELFFGEGSRLTVL.

V gene TRBV7-9 combines with J gene TRBJ1-3; tentatively, D is TRBD1 (6 bases). The CDR3 length is 17 residues. V shed 0 bases and J shed 5 bases, with 17 bases lying between them. Germline CDR1 reads SEHNR; CDR2 reads FQNEAQ (reference sequence). The CDR3 loop reads CASSLASPTGWRNTIYF. CDR3 sequence (DNA): TGTGCCAGCAGCTTAGCGTCACCGACAGGTTGGAGAAACACCATATATTTT.

The gene calls are TRBV15 and TRBJ2-7; tentative D call: TRBD1 (6 bases). V shed 1 base and J shed 5 bases, with 21 bases lying between them. The CDR3 is 17 amino acids. Germline values: CDR1 LNHNV, CDR2 YYDKDF (reference sequence). CDR3 in DNA: TGTGCCACCAGCAGAGGAACCCCCGGGACACTGGGCAACGAGCAGTACTTC. Its translation: CATSRGTPGTLGNEQYF.

V usage is TRBV7-2 and J usage is TRBJ1-4, with D maybe TRBD1 (5 bases). V was clipped by 5 bases and J by 5 bases, with 12 bases between them. From germline, CDR1 is SGHTA and CDR2 FQGNSA. This CDR3 comprises 14 residues. CDR3 bases: TGTGCCAGCAGCCTGGGGGGGTTCAATGAAAAACTGTTTTTT. Translated: CASSLGGFNEKLFF.

The rearrangement uses TRBV28 and TRBJ1-6; tentatively, D is TRBD1 (6 bases). Trimming pared 5 bases from V and 6 bases from J, leaving 17 bases between. This CDR3 region has 16 residues. From germline, CDR1 is MDHEN and CDR2 SYDVKM. The CDR3 region is CASSPPGARRNSPLHF. In nucleotides, the CDR3 is TGTGCCAGCAGTCCGCCGGGGGCAAGACGTAATTCACCCCTCCACTTT.

CDR3 bases: TGTGCCAGCAGTTCCCGGGACAGAACCACCGGGGAGCTGTTTTTT. This encodes CASSSRDRTTGELFF. The chain links TRBV6-5 to TRBJ2-2, with 7 positions matching TRBD1. This CDR3 region has 15 residues. The germline V gene has CDR1 MNHEY and CDR2 SVGAGI. V lost 4 bases to trimming and J lost 4 bases; unmatched junction nucleotides: 6.

Only one count was recorded for this clone. The V gene is TRBV7-3, the J gene TRBJ2-1, with TRBD2 identical over 12 bases. This CDR3 has 16 amino acids. The V and J ends lost 5 bases and 10 bases, in that order; junction bases with no gene match: 12. CDR1 is SGHTA, CDR2 FQGTGA, per germline. DNA for the CDR3: TGTGCCAGCAGCCAACTAGCGGGGGGATCCTTTGGGGAGCAGTTCTTC. Amino acids: CASSQLAGGSFGEQFF.

J is TRBJ1-2 and V is TRBV27, with 12 bases fitting TRBD1. This CDR3 comprises 14 residues. The V and J ends lost 5 bases and 8 bases, in that order; junction bases with no gene match: 6. CDR1 is MNHEY and CDR2 is SMNVEV in the germline V gene (reference sequence). The DNA for the CDR3 is TGTGCCAGCAGTCTGGGGACAGGGGGCCGCGGCTACACCTTC. Encoded protein: CASSLGTGGRGYTF.

The rearrangement links TRBV4-3 to TRBJ1-3; a possible D gene is TRBD1 (5 bases). The germline CDR1 and CDR2 sequences are LGHNA and YSLEER. V lost 6 bases to trimming and J lost 4 bases, with 19 bases between them. The CDR3 totals 16 residues. CDR3: CASSRGRASFGNTIYF. The DNA of the CDR3 is TGCGCCAGCAGTCGGGGGAGGGCTTCATTCGGAAACACCATATATTTT.

The table lists this clone with a count of one. The V gene is TRBV30, the J gene TRBJ2-1; 7 bases agree with TRBD2. Germline trimming cut 4 bases from V and 1 base from J; bases unmatched to any gene: 13. Germline CDR1 GTSNPN, CDR2 SVGIG (reference sequence). There are 17 residues in the CDR3. The CDR3 spells CAWTITRTSGSYNEQFF. CDR3 coding DNA: TGTGCCTGGACCATAACTCGGACTAGTGGTTCCTACAATGAGCAGTTCTTC. Variable domain in full (rest from reference TRBV30 and TRBJ2-1): SQTIHQWPATLVQPVGSPLSLECTVEGTSNPNLYWYRQAAGRGLQLLFYSVGIGQISSEVPQNLSASRPQDRQFILSSKKLLLSDSGFYLCAWTITRTSGSYNEQFFGPGTRLTVL.

The chain has TRBV5-5 and TRBJ2-3; 9 bases agree with TRBD2. J was trimmed by 6 bases and V by 2 bases; bases with no gene match: 4. The CDR3 length is 14 residues. CDR1 and CDR2 from the germline V gene are SGHKS and YYEKEE (reference sequence). CDR3 protein: CASSLRLAGDTQYF. CDR3 DNA: TGTGCCAGCAGCTTAAGGCTAGCGGGGGATACGCAGTATTTT.

This clone was observed once. This chain uses TRBV19 with TRBJ1-3, with D maybe TRBD1 (5 bases). This CDR3 has 14 residues. Germline-derived CDR1 and CDR2 are LNHDA and SQIVND (reference sequence). V gave up 6 bases and J gave up 2 bases, with 11 bases separating them. The CDR3 region is CASSPDTAGNTIYF. In DNA, the CDR3 is TGTGCCAGTAGCCCGGACACCGCTGGAAACACCATATATTTT.

The gene calls are TRBV6-6 and TRBJ1-1; 9 bases are a match to TRBD1. Trimming removed 6 bases from V and 1 base from J; junction bases left unmatched: 9. The CDR3 covers 16 residues. Germline CDR1 reads MNHNY; CDR2 reads SVGAGI (reference sequence). The CDR3 region is CASRDGQGTTNTEAFF. As DNA, the CDR3 is TGTGCCAGCAGGGACGGACAGGGGACCACGAACACTGAAGCTTTCTTT.

This clone was recorded a few times. The V call is TRBV30, the J call TRBJ1-5; D is possibly TRBD1 (6 bases). The CDR3 extends over 12 amino acids. V lost 7 bases and J lost 5, with 12 bases in between. Germline V gene data show CDR1 as GTSNPN and CDR2 as SVGIG (reference sequence). The CDR3 loop reads CALNAGDQPQHF. DNA for the CDR3: TGTGCCTTAAATGCAGGGGATCAGCCCCAGCATTTT.

The V call is TRBV19, the J call TRBJ2-2; the match to TRBD1 covers 9 bases. The J segment lost 4 bases and the V segment lost 6 bases, leaving 6 bases of the junction unmatched. This CDR3 spans 15 amino acids. Germline V gene data show CDR1 as LNHDA and CDR2 as SQIVND (reference sequence). The chain's CDR3 is CASRPGQGPTGELFF. The CDR3 nucleotides are TGTGCCAGTAGGCCGGGACAGGGACCCACCGGGGAGCTGTTTTTT.

The J gene is TRBJ1-6, the V gene TRBV18; D is perhaps TRBD1 (6 bases). CDR1 is KGHSH and CDR2 is LQKENI in the germline V gene. Trimming cost V 1 base and J 8 bases, with 12 bases left between them. The CDR3 extends over 15 amino acids. The CDR3 DNA reads TGTGCCAGCTCACCACAAGGGGGGGGCGATTCACCCCTCCACTTT. Encoded protein: CASSPQGGGDSPLHF.

The gene calls are TRBV5-5 and TRBJ2-7, with D possibly being TRBD1 (6 bases). V was cut by 4 bases and J by 6 bases, with 17 bases left in between. The germline CDR1 and CDR2 sequences are SGHKS and YYEKEE (reference sequence). This CDR3 has 14 residues. The CDR3 DNA sequence: TGTGCCAGCAGCACCCAACAGGGATCGCGCGAGCAGTACTTC. Protein: CASSTQQGSREQYF.

The rearrangement links TRBV10-1 to TRBJ1-5, with D hard to call. The CDR3 extends over 13 amino acids. Trimming took off 2 bases at V and 4 bases at J, with 6 bases between the two ends. CDR1 is WNHNN, CDR2 SYGVQD, per germline (reference sequence). The CDR3 nucleotides are TGCGCCAGCAGTGAGAACTGGAATCAGCCCCAGCATTTT. Protein product: CASSENWNQPQHF.

The CDR3 bases are TGTGCCAGCAGCGTAGCTACTAGCGCCCGGAGGGGGGATACGCAGTATTTT. It yields the protein CASSVATSARRGDTQYF. V gene TRBV9 combines with J gene TRBJ2-3; D may be TRBD2 (7 bases). CDR3 length: 17 residues. V was pared by 0 bases and J by 6 bases, with 20 bases between. Germline values: CDR1 SGDLS, CDR2 YYNGEE.

A remark on this clone: The germline gene is not matched at one end of the junction; a read error may be the cause. V and J are TRBV4-3 and TRBJ1-2; 8 bases match TRBD1. The CDR3 extends over 14 amino acids. Germline V gene lookup returns CDR1 LGHNA and CDR2 YSLEER. The CDR3 nucleotides are TGCGCCAGCAGCCAAGTGGGAGGTACAGGGGGAGGACTCTTC. Its translation is CASSQVGGTGGGLF.

This clone has a handful of counts. The V and J genes are TRBV11-2 and TRBJ2-7; perhaps TRBD2 as D (6 bases). The germline gives CDR1 SGHAT, CDR2 FQNNGV. Trimming pared 1 base from V and 7 bases from J, leaving 20 bases between. The CDR3 is made up of 16 amino acids. CDR3 nucleotide sequence: TGTGCCAGCAGCTTAGCCGGTGGGGGGTTAACGGGTGAGCAGTACTTC. This codes for CASSLAGGGLTGEQYF. The variable domain in full, completed from reference TRBV11-2 and TRBJ2-7, reads EAGVAQSPRYKIIEKRQSVAFWCNPISGHATLYWYQQILGQGPKLLIQFQNNGVVDDSQLPKDRFSAERLKGVDSTLKIQPAKLEDSAVYLCASSLAGGGLTGEQYFGPGTRLTVT.

This clone was observed a handful of times. J is TRBJ1-5 and V is TRBV4-1, with a possible D match to TRBD1 (6 bases). Germline V CDR1 and CDR2: MGHRA, YSYEKL. The CDR3 is 16 residues long. V dropped 0 bases and J dropped 7 bases, with 16 bases sitting between them. CDR3 DNA: TGCGCCAGCAGCCAAGAAGTAGGGGGGGCAGGGCAGCCCCAGCATTTT. Its protein product is CASSQEVGGAGQPQHF.